A selection of T cell receptor beta chains follows, all from one sample in a study of blood T cells in healthy people across ages. TCRdb redid the calling of the 5' RACE reads with MiXCR, one entry per CDR3 protein. The data contain roughly 650,000 distinct CDR3 sequences, roughly 30% of them singletons. The sequencing input was blood. These receptors were taken from a woman older than 75 in good health. The CDR3 runs from the conserved cysteine through the conserved F or W. The D gene is left open where the match is weak. Size is omitted from some rows. Given values are once, few, many or a class for expanded clones.

CDR3 length: 13
clone size: few
J gene: TRBJ2-5
D gene: .
V gene: TRBV7-9
CDR3 DNA: TGTGCCAGCAGAACAGGGCCAGGGGAGACCCAGTACTTC
CDR3 protein: CASRTGPGETQYF

CDR3 length: 17
clone size: few
J gene: TRBJ1-1
D gene: .
V gene: TRBV3-1
CDR3 DNA: TGTGCCAGCAGCCAAGACCCCCCGGGCCTGCGGGCCACTGAAGCTTTCTTT
CDR3 protein: CASSQDPPGLRATEAFF

CDR3 length: 13
clone size: many
J gene: TRBJ2-3
D gene: .
V gene: TRBV10-3
CDR3 DNA: TGTGCCATCAGGGGGGGACTGACAGATACGCAGTATTTT
CDR3 protein: CAIRGGLTDTQYF

CDR3 length: 14
clone size: .
J gene: TRBJ2-2
D gene: .
V gene: TRBV6-2/TRBV6-3
CDR3 DNA: TGTGCCAGCAGTTACAGGCAAAACACCGGGGAGCTGTTTTTT
CDR3 protein: CASSYRQNTGELFF

CDR3 length: 14
clone size: .
J gene: TRBJ2-6
D gene: .
V gene: TRBV3-1
CDR3 DNA: TGTGCCAGCGGGCAGTCCCCTGGGGCCAACGTCCTGACTTTC
CDR3 protein: CASGQSPGANVLTF

CDR3 length: 16
clone size: .
J gene: TRBJ1-4
D gene: .
V gene: TRBV14
CDR3 DNA: TGTGCCAGCAGCCACGCGAGTACCAGACCTAATGAAAAACTGTTTTTT
CDR3 protein: CASSHASTRPNEKLFF

CDR3 length: 15
clone size: .
J gene: TRBJ2-3
D gene: TRBD2
V gene: TRBV7-2
CDR3 DNA: TGTGCCAGCAGCTCCGGACTAGAGGGCACAGATACGCAGTATTTT
CDR3 protein: CASSSGLEGTDTQYF

CDR3 length: 14
clone size: many
J gene: TRBJ2-1
D gene: .
V gene: TRBV20-1
CDR3 DNA: TGCAGTGCAGTTAGCGGAGGGAACTACAATGAGCAGTTCTTC
CDR3 protein: CSAVSGGNYNEQFF

CDR3 length: 12
clone size: .
J gene: TRBJ2-7
D gene: .
V gene: TRBV4-1
CDR3 DNA: TGCGCCAGCAGCCAAGTACAAGGCGAGCAGTACTTC
CDR3 protein: CASSQVQGEQYF

CDR3 length: 15
clone size: many
J gene: TRBJ2-7
D gene: TRBD1
V gene: TRBV10-3
CDR3 DNA: TGTGCCATCAGTGAGTCAGGGGGACAGGGGGCTCAGCAGTACTTC
CDR3 protein: CAISESGGQGAQQYF

CDR3 length: 15
clone size: .
J gene: TRBJ1-1
D gene: .
V gene: TRBV5-1
CDR3 DNA: TGCGCCAGCAGCCAAAACCCAGGGTCGGGGACTGAAGCTTTCTTT
CDR3 protein: CASSQNPGSGTEAFF

CDR3 length: 12
clone size: many
J gene: TRBJ2-7
D gene: .
V gene: TRBV29-1
CDR3 DNA: TGCAGCGTGGGGGACGGTTCCTACGAGCAGTACTTC
CDR3 protein: CSVGDGSYEQYF

CDR3 length: 16
clone size: many
J gene: TRBJ2-6
D gene: .
V gene: TRBV15
CDR3 DNA: TGTGCCACCAGCAGAGCAAGAGTTTCTGGGGCCAACGTCCTGACTTTC
CDR3 protein: CATSRARVSGANVLTF

CDR3 length: 18
clone size: many
J gene: TRBJ2-5
D gene: TRBD2
V gene: TRBV7-2
CDR3 DNA: TGTGCCAGCAGCTCCCGGACTAGCGGGAGGGCCGATGGAAAGACCCAGTACTTC
CDR3 protein: CASSSRTSGRADGKTQYF

CDR3 length: 15
clone size: .
J gene: TRBJ2-1
D gene: TRBD2
V gene: TRBV12-3/TRBV12-4
CDR3 DNA: TGTGCCAGCAGTTTCTCGGGGGGTCCCTTCAATGAGCAGTTCTTC
CDR3 protein: CASSFSGGPFNEQFF

CDR3 length: 14
clone size: .
J gene: TRBJ1-5
D gene: .
V gene: TRBV28
CDR3 DNA: TGTGCCAGCGGTGAGGTATTTAGCAATCAGCCCCAGCATTTT
CDR3 protein: CASGEVFSNQPQHF

CDR3 length: 15
clone size: .
J gene: TRBJ1-1
D gene: TRBD1
V gene: TRBV4-3
CDR3 DNA: TGCGCCAGCAGCCTCCGACAGGGGTGGAACACTGAAGCTTTCTTT
CDR3 protein: CASSLRQGWNTEAFF

CDR3 length: 15
clone size: many
J gene: TRBJ2-3
D gene: TRBD2
V gene: TRBV5-1
CDR3 DNA: TGCGCCAGCAGCTTGGGAGGGACTACCTTTAGTACGCAGTATTTT
CDR3 protein: CASSLGGTTFSTQYF

CDR3 length: 16
clone size: many
J gene: TRBJ1-5
D gene: .
V gene: TRBV4-1
CDR3 DNA: TGCGCCAGCAGCCAAGATGGAGGACATCGGCCTCAGCCCCAGCATTTT
CDR3 protein: CASSQDGGHRPQPQHF

CDR3 length: 15
clone size: .
J gene: TRBJ1-3
D gene: .
V gene: TRBV6-2/TRBV6-3
CDR3 DNA: TGTGCCAGCAGAACCAGGATAATATCTGGAAACACCATATATTTT
CDR3 protein: CASRTRIISGNTIYF

CDR3 length: 15
clone size: few
J gene: TRBJ2-3
D gene: .
V gene: TRBV12-3/TRBV12-4
CDR3 DNA: TGTGCCAGCAGTTTTTCCGGAGTGAGCACAGATACGCAGTATTTT
CDR3 protein: CASSFSGVSTDTQYF

CDR3 length: 13
clone size: many
J gene: TRBJ1-5
D gene: .
V gene: TRBV29-1
CDR3 DNA: TGCAGCGTTGGCCAGAATAGCAATCAGCCCCAGCATTTT
CDR3 protein: CSVGQNSNQPQHF

CDR3 length: 17
clone size: .
J gene: TRBJ2-4
D gene: TRBD2
V gene: TRBV11-1
CDR3 DNA: TGTGCCAGCAGCCCTAATCGGGGGGAAGGGGCCAAAAACATTCAGTACTTC
CDR3 protein: CASSPNRGEGAKNIQYF

CDR3 length: 15
clone size: many
J gene: TRBJ2-3
D gene: .
V gene: TRBV5-6
CDR3 DNA: TGTGCCAGCAGCCCTCCGGGGGCGGGGACAGATACGCAGTATTTT
CDR3 protein: CASSPPGAGTDTQYF

CDR3 length: 13
clone size: many
J gene: TRBJ2-7
D gene: .
V gene: TRBV11-2
CDR3 DNA: TGTGCCAGCAGCTTACAAGGGACTCACGAGCAGTACTTC
CDR3 protein: CASSLQGTHEQYF

CDR3 length: 15
clone size: few
J gene: TRBJ1-2
D gene: .
V gene: TRBV4-3
CDR3 DNA: TGCGCCAGCAGCCCCCGGTTGGGAGTTAACTATGGCCACACCTTC
CDR3 protein: CASSPRLGVNYGHTF

CDR3 length: 17
clone size: .
J gene: TRBJ2-7
D gene: .
V gene: TRBV12-5
CDR3 DNA: TGTGCTAGTGGTTTGGCCTGGGACATATTTGAGGGGTACGAGCAGTACTTC
CDR3 protein: CASGLAWDIFEGYEQYF

CDR3 length: 20
clone size: many
J gene: TRBJ2-1
D gene: TRBD2
V gene: TRBV4-2
CDR3 DNA: TGTGCCAGCAGCCTTTTACCCGGGACTAGCGGGGGGGCTGTCTACAATGAGCAGTTCTTC
CDR3 protein: CASSLLPGTSGGAVYNEQFF

CDR3 length: 17
clone size: few
J gene: TRBJ2-1
D gene: TRBD2
V gene: TRBV7-2
CDR3 DNA: TGTGCCAGCAGCTTAGCGGTGACTAGCAGTTTCTACAATGAGCAGTTCTTC
CDR3 protein: CASSLAVTSSFYNEQFF

CDR3 length: 12
clone size: .
J gene: TRBJ1-2
D gene: .
V gene: TRBV13
CDR3 DNA: TGTGCCGGCAGCGCTCGGAACTATGGCTACACCTTC
CDR3 protein: CAGSARNYGYTF

CDR3 length: 13
clone size: few
J gene: TRBJ1-4
D gene: .
V gene: TRBV20-1
CDR3 DNA: TGCAGTGCTAGGAGGGGGTCTAATGAAAAACTGTTTTTT
CDR3 protein: CSARRGSNEKLFF

CDR3 length: 15
clone size: .
J gene: TRBJ1-5
D gene: TRBD1
V gene: TRBV18
CDR3 DNA: TGTGCCAGCTCACGCAGGCAGGGGGAGAATCAGCCCCAGCATTTT
CDR3 protein: CASSRRQGENQPQHF

CDR3 length: 13
clone size: many
J gene: TRBJ2-7
D gene: TRBD2
V gene: TRBV27
CDR3 DNA: TGTGCCAGCAGGACGGGACTAACCTACGAGCAGTACTTC
CDR3 protein: CASRTGLTYEQYF

CDR3 length: 16
clone size: .
J gene: TRBJ1-1
D gene: .
V gene: TRBV6-5
CDR3 DNA: TGTGCCAGCAGTTACCGCCACTTCGACAGTCGGACTGAAGCTTTCTTT
CDR3 protein: CASSYRHFDSRTEAFF

CDR3 length: 16
clone size: many
J gene: TRBJ2-3
D gene: .
V gene: TRBV15
CDR3 DNA: TGTGCCACCAGCAGAGATACCCTGGGGCGGGCAGATACGCAGTATTTT
CDR3 protein: CATSRDTLGRADTQYF

CDR3 length: 19
clone size: .
J gene: TRBJ2-6
D gene: TRBD2
V gene: TRBV6-1
CDR3 DNA: TGTGCCAGTAGTCCCGGACTAGCGGGGGGCCTGTCTGGGGCCAACGTCCTGACTTTC
CDR3 protein: CASSPGLAGGLSGANVLTF

CDR3 length: 17
clone size: .
J gene: TRBJ1-5
D gene: .
V gene: TRBV5-6
CDR3 DNA: TGTGCCAGCAGCTTGGGAGGGACACACTATAGCAATCAGCCCCAGCATTTT
CDR3 protein: CASSLGGTHYSNQPQHF

CDR3 length: 13
clone size: many
J gene: TRBJ2-1
D gene: .
V gene: TRBV5-1
CDR3 DNA: TGCGCCAGCAGCTTGACATCTGCCAATGAGCAGTTCTTC
CDR3 protein: CASSLTSANEQFF

CDR3 length: 17
clone size: .
J gene: TRBJ1-1
D gene: TRBD1
V gene: TRBV4-1
CDR3 DNA: TGCGCCAGCAGCCAAGGTCGAGGACAGGGAAAAAGGGGTGAAGCTTTCTTT
CDR3 protein: CASSQGRGQGKRGEAFF

CDR3 length: 15
clone size: few
J gene: TRBJ2-1
D gene: TRBD1
V gene: TRBV30
CDR3 DNA: TGTGCCTGGAGATCTACGGGACAGGGAAGGAATGAGCAGTTCTTC
CDR3 protein: CAWRSTGQGRNEQFF

CDR3 length: 15
clone size: .
J gene: TRBJ2-7
D gene: .
V gene: TRBV13
CDR3 DNA: TGTGCCAGCCTAAGGCAGGCGCCAAGTTTAGGTGAGCAGTACTTC
CDR3 protein: CASLRQAPSLGEQYF

CDR3 length: 14
clone size: many
J gene: TRBJ2-5
D gene: .
V gene: TRBV12-3/TRBV12-4
CDR3 DNA: TGTGCCAGCAGTTTTCGGGTGAAAAAAGAGACCCAGTACTTC
CDR3 protein: CASSFRVKKETQYF

CDR3 length: 13
clone size: many
J gene: TRBJ2-3
D gene: .
V gene: TRBV11-2
CDR3 DNA: TGTGCCAGCAGCTTAGAACGCACAGATACGCAGTATTTT
CDR3 protein: CASSLERTDTQYF

CDR3 length: 13
clone size: many
J gene: TRBJ2-7
D gene: .
V gene: TRBV5-1
CDR3 DNA: TGCGCCAGCAGCTTTATCGAATCCTACGAGCAGTACTTC
CDR3 protein: CASSFIESYEQYF

CDR3 length: 16
clone size: .
J gene: TRBJ2-5
D gene: TRBD2
V gene: TRBV7-2
CDR3 DNA: TGTGCCAGCAGCCAGACCCCAGCGGGGTTAGGAGAGACCCAGTACTTC
CDR3 protein: CASSQTPAGLGETQYF

CDR3 length: 12
clone size: .
J gene: TRBJ2-5
D gene: .
V gene: TRBV7-2
CDR3 DNA: TGTGCCAGCAGCTTACACAGAGAGACCCAGTACTTC
CDR3 protein: CASSLHRETQYF

CDR3 length: 18
clone size: .
J gene: TRBJ2-2
D gene: .
V gene: TRBV9
CDR3 DNA: TGTGCCAGCAGCCCAAACCTGGGGGGGGCCTTGAACACCGGGGAGCTGTTTTTT
CDR3 protein: CASSPNLGGALNTGELFF

CDR3 length: 14
clone size: .
J gene: TRBJ1-6
D gene: .
V gene: TRBV12-3/TRBV12-4
CDR3 DNA: TGTGCCAGCAGTTTGGGGGACGGGATTTCACCCCTCCACTTT
CDR3 protein: CASSLGDGISPLHF

CDR3 length: 16
clone size: many
J gene: TRBJ2-1
D gene: TRBD2
V gene: TRBV9
CDR3 DNA: TGTGCCAGCAGCGTAAGTAGCGGGGGGGCTGAGAATGAGCAGTTCTTC
CDR3 protein: CASSVSSGGAENEQFF

CDR3 length: 14
clone size: .
J gene: TRBJ2-7
D gene: .
V gene: TRBV7-8
CDR3 DNA: TGTGCCAGCAGCGAGCCGGAACAGGGCTACGAGCAGTACTTC
CDR3 protein: CASSEPEQGYEQYF

CDR3 length: 15
clone size: many
J gene: TRBJ2-1
D gene: TRBD2
V gene: TRBV7-3
CDR3 DNA: TGTGCCAGCAGCTTAACAGCGGGGGGGAACAATGAGCAGTTCTTC
CDR3 protein: CASSLTAGGNNEQFF

CDR3 length: 14
clone size: .
J gene: TRBJ2-7
D gene: .
V gene: TRBV7-2
CDR3 DNA: TGTGCCAGCAGCCCTAGACACGCCGCCCAGGAGCAGTACTTC
CDR3 protein: CASSPRHAAQEQYF

CDR3 length: 15
clone size: many
J gene: TRBJ2-7
D gene: .
V gene: TRBV7-3
CDR3 DNA: TGTGCCAGCAGCTTAGGTACAAGGACTACCTACGAGCAGTACTTC
CDR3 protein: CASSLGTRTTYEQYF

CDR3 length: 14
clone size: few
J gene: TRBJ1-4
D gene: TRBD1
V gene: TRBV5-1
CDR3 DNA: TGCGCCAGCAGCCCGACAGGGGTTCCTGAAAAACTGTTTTTT
CDR3 protein: CASSPTGVPEKLFF

CDR3 length: 18
clone size: many
J gene: TRBJ2-3
D gene: TRBD2
V gene: TRBV5-6
CDR3 DNA: TGTGCCAGCAGCTTGACGGCTAGCGGCCTCCACGGGGCAGATACGCAGTATTTT
CDR3 protein: CASSLTASGLHGADTQYF

CDR3 length: 14
clone size: many
J gene: TRBJ2-5
D gene: TRBD1
V gene: TRBV10-3
CDR3 DNA: TGTGCCATCAGTGGGACAGGGGAACAAGAGACCCAGTACTTC
CDR3 protein: CAISGTGEQETQYF

CDR3 length: 15
clone size: .
J gene: TRBJ2-7
D gene: TRBD1
V gene: TRBV7-2
CDR3 DNA: TGTGCCAGCAGCTCAACCGGGACAGTTGCCTACGAGCAGTACTTC
CDR3 protein: CASSSTGTVAYEQYF

CDR3 length: 18
clone size: many
J gene: TRBJ2-5
D gene: TRBD2
V gene: TRBV6-2/TRBV6-3
CDR3 DNA: TGTGCCAGCAGTTACGACCCCGGACTAGCGGGACCCCAAGAGACCCAGTACTTC
CDR3 protein: CASSYDPGLAGPQETQYF

CDR3 length: 15
clone size: many
J gene: TRBJ2-3
D gene: .
V gene: TRBV5-5
CDR3 DNA: TGTGCCAGCAGCTTGGAAACCCAGAGATCGAATACGCAGTATTTT
CDR3 protein: CASSLETQRSNTQYF